Each of the 21 T cell receptor delta chains below was sequenced from the same sample in a study of γδ T cells in repeated Plasmodium falciparum infection. Gammadelta T cells were flow-sorted from PBMC into Vgamma9/Vdelta2+ and Vdelta2-negative populations for bulk analysis. TCRdb re-analyzed the multiplex PCR reads via CATT. The sample carries approximately 60,000 delta-chain clones, approximately 1.5% recorded once. Sequenced input: gamma-delta T cells from blood. The receptors originated from a pool of human donors (malaria-infected and uninfected, not separated).

This clone was counted only a few times. A far larger clone is a single base away, which makes a read error likely. Additional DNA sequences in this sample encode the identical CDR3. The chain recombines TRDV1 with TRDJ1; 8 bases line up with TRDD3. Germline assignment: CDR1 TSWWSYY and CDR2 QGS. The V segment lost 9 bases and the J segment 1 base; nucleotides outside the gene matches: 31. The CDR3 length is 22 residues. The CDR3 nucleotides read TGTGCTCTGGGTGTAAACCCGCCTTCCGACGACCAATGTGGGATACGCACCGATAAACTCATCTTT. Its protein product is CALGVNPPSDDQCGIRTDKLIF.

In the case of this clone: This DNA's translation differs at residue 20 from TCRdb's protein, which comes from a much larger clone; a read error is likely, and the protein shown is translated from the DNA. The J gene is TRDJ1, the V gene TRDV1; D may be TRDD3 (5 bases). Per the germline V gene, CDR1 is TSWWSYY and CDR2 is QGS. This CDR3 comprises 23 residues. The CDR3 spells CALGVRRGAAQEAYTVLTDRLIF. CDR3 in DNA: TGTGCTCTTGGGGTCCGTAGGGGGGCGGCCCAAGAGGCGTATACTGTCCTCACCGATAGACTCATCTTT.

Regarding this clone: This likely traces to a read error, being one base from a far larger clone. This CDR3 is also generated by other DNA sequences in the sample. The J gene went uncalled, whereas the V gene is TRDV2; TRDD3, the table's D call, lacks a check against the DNA. Germline CDR1 is GEAIGNYY and CDR2 is EKD. The CDR3 covers 19 residues. For the CDR3, the DNA is TGTGCCTGTGACAGGGCTGGCTGGCTGGACTCCTGGGACACCCGACAGATGTTTTTT. Amino acid sequence: CACDRAGWLDSWDTRQMFF.

The chain carries TRAV38-2/DV8 and TRDJ1, with 11 nucleotides matching TRDD3. The J gene comes from matching the DNA to germline here; TCRdb lacks it. This CDR3 is built from 20 residues. CDR1 is TSESDYY and CDR2 is QEAYKQQN in the germline V gene. Written as DNA, the CDR3 is TGTGCGCCCATGGGGCTCCCGGACTGGGGGATATTGACGTACACCGATAAACTCATCTTT. Its protein is CAPMGLPDWGILTYTDKLIF.

In regard to this clone: This likely came from a read error, as a far larger clone is one base away. Other nucleotide sequences in the sample specify the same CDR3. DNA for the CDR3: TGTGCTCTTGGGGTCCTTAGCTCCTACCCTTTTCGCCGTCTGGCCTTTTACACCGATAAACTCATCTTT. As protein: CALGVLSSYPFRRLAFYTDKLIF. This chain joins TRDV1 and TRDJ1, with D perhaps matching TRDD2 (6 bases). The CDR3 totals 23 residues. Germline CDR1 and CDR2: TSWWSYY and QGS. With 4 bases removed from V and 0 bases from J, the gap between germline ends came to 36 bases.

With respect to this clone: The TCRdb protein comes from a much larger clone and disagrees with this DNA's translation at residue 11, likely due to a read error; the protein given here is derived from the DNA. J is TRDJ1 and V is TRDV3; 8 bases agree with TRDD3. Because TCRdb records no J gene, it was assigned here through a match of the DNA to germline. Losses at the gene ends were 4 bases for V and 4 bases for J; bases not matched to a gene: 26. Per the germline V gene, CDR1 is TVYSNPD and CDR2 is GDNSRS (reference sequence). CDR3 size: 19 residues. This chain's CDR3 is CASTFSRYWGVLGSDKLIF. CDR3 nucleotide sequence: TGTGCCTCCACCTTCTCCCGTTACTGGGGGGTACTGGGAAGCGATAAACTCATCTTT.

This clone was picked up a small number of times. A far larger clone is only one base removed, so a read error is likely. This CDR3 is also generated by other DNA sequences in the sample. The V gene is given as TRDV2, and no J gene call is available; the D call TRDD3 from the table was never checked on the DNA. Germline CDR1 and CDR2: GEAIGNYY and EKD. This CDR3 spans 27 amino acids. The CDR3 sequence: CACDTSLLRMGSQEDPKPTLYTDKLIF. DNA for the CDR3: TGTGCCTGTGACACATCTCTCCTGAGAATGGGATCACAGGAGGACCCAAAACCGACTCTCTACACCGATAAACTTATCTTT.

There are many counts of this clone. The chain employs TRDV1 and TRDJ2; 12 nucleotides match TRDD3. No J gene is reported in TCRdb; it was inferred here by comparing the DNA with germline. Germline lookup yields CDR1 TSWWSYY and CDR2 QGS. The V gene end was trimmed by 5 bases and the J gene end by 2 bases; junction bases not matched to a gene: 24. The CDR3 extends over 23 amino acids. CDR3 in amino acids: CALGTSSVFYHWGILTLTAQLFF. The CDR3 bases are TGTGCTCTTGGGACCTCTTCTGTGTTTTATCACTGGGGGATACTCACGTTGACAGCACAACTCTTCTTT.

This clone was counted between two and nine times. A read error is likely here: a far larger clone is one base away. Other DNA sequences in this specimen translate into the identical CDR3. The chain links TRDV2 to TRDJ1; weak D call: TRDD3 (5 bases). The J gene, missing from TCRdb, was assigned here through DNA to germline matching. Between the trimmed V and J ends, which lost 3 bases and 1 base, there was a span of 11 bases. Germline values: CDR1 GEAIGNYY, CDR2 EKD. The CDR3 has 14 residues. The CDR3 DNA sequence: TGTGCCTGTGACGGGATTAGCGCCACCGATAAACTCATCTTT. Translation: CACDGISATDKLIF.

This clone was counted between two and nine times. Since a far larger clone is one base different, this is likely a read error. The sample holds other DNA sequences that translate to the same CDR3. The J gene is TRDJ1, the V gene TRDV2; 9 bases align to TRDD3. Germline lookup yields CDR1 GEAIGNYY and CDR2 EKD. This CDR3 spans 17 amino acids. Written as DNA, the CDR3 is TGTGCCTGTGACACCTTACTGGGGGACCCATACACCGATAAACTAATCTTT. This codes for CACDTLLGDPYTDKLIF.

About this clone: A read error is possible here, since a much larger clone lies one base away. Additional DNA sequences in this sample encode the identical CDR3. The chain recombines TRDV3 with TRDJ1; TRDD3 matches 11 bases. CDR3 length equals 18 residues. Germline V gene lookup returns CDR1 TVYSNPD and CDR2 GDNSRS (reference sequence). The CDR3 loop reads CAFPQLGDTKGYTDKLIF. The CDR3 nucleotides read TGCGCCTTTCCACAATTGGGGGATACGAAGGGTTACACCGATAAACTCATCTTT.

The sample holds a few counts of this clone. A far larger clone is off by one base, so a read error is likely. At the DNA level, this CDR3 is encoded by other sequences in the same sample as well. The chain joins TRDV1 to TRDJ1; the D gene is possibly TRDD3 (6 bases). The J gene, absent from TCRdb, was called here by matching the DNA to germline. The CDR3 spans 16 residues. CDR1 is TSWWSYY, CDR2 QGS, per germline. Between the trimmed V and J ends, which lost 3 bases and 3 bases, there was a span of 17 bases. This CDR3 reads CALGDLLHWGADKLIF. The CDR3 DNA reads as TGTGCTCTTGGGGATCTACTGCATTGGGGGGCCGATAAACTCATCTTT.

As regards this clone: A far larger clone is a single base away, which makes a read error likely. Different DNA sequences within this sample yield the same CDR3. V is TRDV3 and J is TRDJ1; 11 nucleotides align to TRDD3. Since TCRdb gives no J gene, matching the DNA to germline was used here to assign it. The CDR3 runs 21 residues. CDR1 and CDR2 (germline): TVYSNPD, GDNSRS (reference sequence). The V and J ends lost 1 base and 2 bases, in that order; junction bases with no gene match: 24. In DNA form, the CDR3 reads TGTGCCTTTAAAGGCGGGGTTCCTTTCCACTGGGGGATAAAGGGAACCGATAAACTCATCTTT. Protein: CAFKGGVPFHWGIKGTDKLIF.

This clone was found a few times. The protein recorded in TCRdb matches a much larger clone and deviates from this DNA's translation at residue 18, suggesting a read error; the protein here is obtained by translating the DNA. The chain employs TRDV1 and TRDJ1; 13 positions match TRDD3. The J gene is absent in TCRdb and was assigned here via DNA matching to germline. The V and J ends lost 0 bases and 2 bases, in that order; junction bases with no gene match: 21. CDR1 is TSWWSYY, CDR2 QGS, per germline. This CDR3 region has 23 residues. Here the CDR3 DNA reads TGTGCTCTTGGGGAACTTATTGGTCTAGGCACGTACTGGGGGATACGCTATACCGATAAACTCATCTTT. The encoded protein is CALGELIGLGTYWGIRYTDKLIF.

With regard to this clone: TCRdb's protein for this DNA is that of a much larger clone and differs from the translation at residue 22, likely a read error; the protein shown is the DNA translation. J gene calling gave no result, while the V gene is TRDV2; no DNA check was done on the table's D call, TRDD3. Germline V CDR1 and CDR2: GEAIGNYY, EKD. CDR3 length equals 24 residues. CDR3: CACDTIDSRTGGSGPSWDTRQIFF. CDR3 in DNA: TGTGCCTGTGACACCATCGATTCCCGTACTGGGGGATCAGGGCCTTCCTGGGACACCCGACAGATATTTTTC.

Turning to this clone: It is likely a read error: a sequence one base away is far more abundant. Additional DNA sequences in this sample encode the identical CDR3. The J gene is TRDJ1, the V gene TRDV1, with D perhaps TRDD3 (5 bases). The CDR3 has 19 amino acids. Germline assignment: CDR1 TSWWSYY and CDR2 QGS. With 4 bases removed from V and 0 bases from J, the gap between germline ends came to 24 bases. The CDR3 here is CALGGGVLRIRSYTDKLIF. CDR3 DNA sequence: TGTGCTCTTGGGGGGGGCGTCCTCAGAATACGCTCGTACACCGATAAACTCATCTTT.

In this sample, this clone turned up a few times. This DNA's translation differs at residue 9 from TCRdb's protein, which comes from a much larger clone; a read error is likely, and the protein shown is translated from the DNA. The chain carries TRDV2 and TRDJ1, with D maybe TRDD3 (6 bases). The J gene is not listed in TCRdb, so it was assigned here from a DNA match to germline. The CDR3 is 21 amino acids. V lost 1 base, J lost 0 bases, and 29 bases lay in between. The V gene's germline CDR1 is GEAIGNYY and CDR2 EKD. CDR3 DNA sequence: TGTGCCTGTGACACGAAGAGGCGGCCGGGGGACTCCATGGCGTACACCGATAAACTCATCTTT. As protein: CACDTKRRPGDSMAYTDKLIF.

Concerning this clone: The protein TCRdb gives is from a much larger clone and does not agree with this DNA's translation at residue 9, likely a read error; the protein shown here comes from the DNA. This sequence joins TRDV1 and TRDJ1; 7 bases map to TRDD3. The J gene was not available in TCRdb and was assigned here by matching the DNA to germline segments. Losses at the gene ends were 2 bases for V and 0 bases for J; bases not matched to a gene: 15. The germline gives CDR1 TSWWSYY, CDR2 QGS. The length of the CDR3 is 19 residues. The CDR3 loop is CALGESSGCWGYDTDKLIF. CDR3 sequence (DNA): TGTGCTCTTGGGGAATCCAGCGGCTGCTGGGGGTACGACACCGATAAACTCATCTTT.

This clone has at least ten counts. The likely explanation is a read error, given a far larger clone one base away. This same CDR3 is encoded by further DNA sequences in the sample. The chain couples TRDV2 to TRDJ2, with D tentatively TRDD3 (6 bases). Germline V gives CDR1 GEAIGNYY, CDR2 EKD. The CDR3 loop spans 17 amino acids. As DNA, the CDR3 is TGTGCCTGCGACACCGTACTGGGAACGAACCTGACAGCACAACTCTTCTTT. Protein: CACDTVLGTNLTAQLFF.

This clone was counted many times. Other DNA sequences in this sample translate to the same CDR3. The chain is built from TRDV3 and TRDJ1; D not resolved. Germline V gene lookup returns CDR1 TVYSNPD and CDR2 GDNSRS (reference sequence). Trimming removed 4 bases from V and 4 bases from J, with 28 bases in between. The CDR3 length is 17 residues. In DNA form, the CDR3 reads TGTGCCTCCCCACGGACCGGGGTACTGACCAAAAGCGATAAACTCATCTTT. This gives the protein CASPRTGVLTKSDKLIF.

Concerning this clone itself: Since a far larger clone is one base different, this is likely a read error. The sample holds other DNA sequences that translate to the same CDR3. The chain uses TRDV1 and TRDJ1, with 9 bases identical to TRDD3. The germline V gene has CDR1 TSWWSYY and CDR2 QGS. The CDR3 extends over 18 amino acids. The CDR3: CALGERSLPYWGTNKLIF. The CDR3 region has the DNA TGTGCTCTTGGGGAACGATCCCTGCCGTACTGGGGGACAAATAAGCTCATCTTT.